The 20 T cell receptor beta chains reported below all come from one sample, sequenced in a study of T cell clonality in common variable immunodeficiency. Libraries were prepared by immunoSEQ multiplex PCR; TCRdb keeps only in-frame clonotypes and omits some of them. This table holds 51,000 or so clones with no singletons; the top ten claim approximately 1.9%. The sequenced sample was peripheral blood mononuclear cells. The receptors were gathered from a person aged 18-70 years in good health.

The sample holds many counts of this clone. Read sequence stops 3 residues before the CDR3 end, and the germline J gene provides the missing end. The V gene is TRBV7-3, the J gene TRBJ2-1; 9 bases are shared with TRBD1. The V and J ends lost 5 bases and 4 bases, in that order; junction bases with no gene match: 6. The CDR3 has 15 residues. The germline V gene has CDR1 SGHTA and CDR2 FQGTGA. The CDR3 is CASSPNGQGYNEQFF. The part of the CDR3 DNA that was read is TGTGCCAGCAGCCCCAACGGACAGGGGTACAATGAG.

A few counts support this clone. The CDR3 goes on 3 residues after the read ends, and that part is filled in from the germline J gene. The V gene is TRBV11-2, the J gene TRBJ2-7, with D possibly TRBD2 on 6 matching bases. The CDR3 has 14 amino acids. V lost 5 bases to trimming and J lost 1 base, with 12 bases between them. The germline V gene has CDR1 SGHAT and CDR2 FQNNGV. Here the CDR3 reads CASSLAGTSYEQYF. The part of the CDR3 DNA that was read is TGTGCCAGCAGCCTGGCCGGGACTTCCTACGAG.

With regard to this clone: The CDR3 goes on 3 residues after the read ends, and that part is filled in from the germline J gene. Other nucleotide sequences in the sample specify the same CDR3. V and J are TRBV19 and TRBJ1-1, with TRBD1 matching 9 bases. The V gene's germline CDR1 is LNHDA and CDR2 SQIVND (reference sequence). The CDR3 sequence is 13 residues long. The chain's CDR3 is CASNTGTGTGAFF. CDR3 bases read: TGTGCCAGTAATACTGGGACAGGGACAGGA.

This clone was detected ten times or more. The CDR3 goes on 3 residues after the read ends, and that part is filled in from the germline J gene. The gene calls are TRBV11-2 and TRBJ1-1, with 9 positions matching TRBD1. The germline gives CDR1 SGHAT, CDR2 FQNNGV. V was clipped by 5 bases and J by 4 bases; unmatched bases: 8. This CDR3 region has 15 residues. The CDR3 sequence: CASSLYLQGATEAFF. The sequenced part of the CDR3 DNA is TGTGCCAGCAGCCTATATTTACAGGGGGCCACTGAA.

This clone was seen at least ten times. The CDR3 end falls 3 residues outside the read, so it is completed with the germline J gene. The chain couples TRBV19 to TRBJ2-3; 9 bases fit TRBD1. V dropped 2 bases and J dropped 2; count of bases not matched to a gene: 5. The CDR3 runs to 16 residues. Germline V gene data show CDR1 as LNHDA and CDR2 as SQIVND (reference sequence). This CDR3 is CASSIIGTGLTDTQYF. Incomplete CDR3 DNA: TGTGCCAGTAGTATAATTGGGACAGGGCTCACAGATACG.

This clone appeared many times. The DNA ends 3 residues before the CDR3 does, and the rest of the CDR3 is filled in from the germline J gene. This chain links TRBV7-9 with TRBJ1-1; D is perhaps TRBD1 (6 bases). The V end lost 1 base, the J end lost 5 bases, and 14 bases lay between the germline ends. The CDR3 extends over 15 amino acids. From germline, CDR1 is SEHNR and CDR2 FQNEAQ (reference sequence). Partial CDR3 DNA: TGTGCCAGCAGCTTAGTTGGGGGCGGGGGTACTGAA. This codes for CASSLVGGGGTE. The whole CDR3 protein reads CASSLVGGGGTEAFF.

The sequenced part of the CDR3 DNA is TGTGCCAGCAGGAGAGAGGAGGGTTCCTACGAG. Residues: CASRREEGSYE. The entire CDR3 sequence reads CASRREEGSYEQYF. This chain uses TRBV2 with TRBJ2-7; a weak D match, TRBD2 (6 bases). The read ends 3 residues before the CDR3 terminus; that terminus is restored from the germline J gene. The V and J ends lost 6 bases and 1 base respectively, with 13 bases between them. The CDR3 is made up of 14 amino acids. Germline values: CDR1 SNHLY, CDR2 FYNNEI.

This clone appeared many times. The read ends 3 residues early relative to the CDR3; the germline J gene fills the gap. V usage is TRBV20-1 and J usage is TRBJ1-6; a weak D match, TRBD1 (6 bases). The CDR3 has 13 residues. Trimming took 6 bases from V and 5 from J, leaving 11 bases between them. Germline V gene sequence: CDR1 DFQATT, CDR2 SNEGSKA (reference sequence). CDR3 bases read: TGCAGTGCCAACAGGGACCATAATTCACCC. Translation gives CSANRDHNSP. The entire CDR3 reads CSANRDHNSPLHF.

Ten or more counts support this clone. The read terminates 3 residues ahead of where the CDR3 ends, so the germline J gene completes it. The chain is built from TRBV5-1 and TRBJ2-5, with 7 bases fitting TRBD2. The CDR3 spans 14 residues. V lost 3 bases to trimming and J lost 5 bases; unmatched junction nucleotides: 7. Germline CDR1 is SGHRS and CDR2 is YFSETQ. The sequenced CDR3 bases are TGCGCCAGCAGCTGGGAGCGGGGAATTGAGACC. The encoded protein is CASSWERGIET. The whole CDR3 sequence is CASSWERGIETQYF. Supplemented by reference TRBV5-1 and TRBJ2-5, the full variable domain reads KAGVTQTPRYLIKTRGQQVTLSCSPISGHRSVSWYQQTPGQGLQFLFEYFSETQRNKGNFPGRFSGRQFSNSRSEMNVSTLELGDSALYLCASSWERGIETQYFGPGTRLLVL.

In its sample, this clone was seen many times. The CDR3 end lies 3 residues beyond the end of the read and is filled in from the germline J gene. V gene TRBV5-1 combines with J gene TRBJ1-4; tentatively, D is TRBD1 (6 bases). CDR1 is SGHRS, CDR2 YFSETQ, per germline. The CDR3 is 14 residues long. CDR3 amino acids: CASSLASGQPKLFF. CDR3 DNA (partial): TGCGCCAGCAGCTTGGCCTCCGGACAGCCTAAA.

This clone came up many times. The read ends 3 residues before the CDR3 terminus; that terminus is restored from the germline J gene. The chain employs TRBV19 and TRBJ2-7, with a possible D match to TRBD2 (5 bases). CDR1 and CDR2 (germline): LNHDA, SQIVND (reference sequence). Trimming shortened V by 3 bases and J by 0 bases, and 12 bases separated the two germline ends. CDR3 length: 15 residues. CDR3: CASSIGELFSYEQYF. CDR3 bases read: TGTGCCAGTAGTATCGGGGAACTCTTCTCCTACGAG.

This clone was recorded many times. The read finishes 3 residues shy of the CDR3 end, and the germline J gene is used to complete it. V gene TRBV19 combines with J gene TRBJ1-1; 9 bases map to TRBD1. Losses at the gene ends were 5 bases for V and 6 bases for J; bases not matched to a gene: 4. The CDR3 runs to 13 residues. CDR1 LNHDA and CDR2 SQIVND come from the germline V gene (reference sequence). CDR3 region: CASSGQGNPEAFF. The covered CDR3 bases are TGTGCCAGTAGTGGACAGGGGAATCCTGAA.

This clone was detected ten times or more. With the read ending 3 residues before the CDR3 end, the germline J gene is used to fill in that end. V usage is TRBV16 and J usage is TRBJ2-7, with D possibly matching TRBD1 (5 bases). The length of the CDR3 is 14 residues. Trimming shortened V by 4 bases and J by 3 bases, and 13 bases separated the two germline ends. CDR1 KGHSY and CDR2 FQNENV come from the germline V gene. Here the CDR3 reads CASSPQGHGYEQYF. The covered CDR3 bases are TGTGCCAGCAGCCCCCAGGGTCACGGCTACGAG.

This clone showed up many times. The CDR3 is cut off 3 residues early in the read; its end comes from the germline J gene. V and J are TRBV2 and TRBJ1-4, with D possibly TRBD1 on 5 matching bases. The germline V and J ends were trimmed by 4 bases and 1 base, with 10 bases remaining between them. Looked up from germline, CDR1 is SNHLY and CDR2 is FYNNEI. The CDR3 sequence is 15 residues long. The DNA read from the CDR3 is TGTGCCAGCAGTGGGCCCGGGGGAACTAATGAAAAA. Residues: CASSGPGGTNEK. The whole CDR3 sequence reads CASSGPGGTNEKLFF. The whole variable domain, filled in from reference TRBV2 and TRBJ1-4, reads EPEVTQTPSHQVTQMGQEVILRCVPISNHLYFYWYRQILGQKVEFLVSFYNNEISEKSEIFDDQFSVERPDGSNFTLKIRSTKLEDSAMYFCASSGPGGTNEKLFFGSGTQLSVL.

With respect to this clone: The read terminates 3 residues ahead of where the CDR3 ends, so the germline J gene completes it. The rearrangement links TRBV7-9 to TRBJ2-3; the match to TRBD2 covers 7 bases. Germline trimming cut 3 bases from V and 3 bases from J; bases unmatched to any gene: 6. CDR1 and CDR2 (germline): SEHNR, FQNEAQ (reference sequence). The CDR3 extends over 15 amino acids. The covered CDR3 bases are TGTGCCAGCAGCTTGGCGGGACTACAAACAGATACG. It codes for CASSLAGLQTDT. The CDR3 reads in full as CASSLAGLQTDTQYF. Full variable domain (outside the CDR3, taken from reference TRBV7-9 and TRBJ2-3): DTGVSQNPRHKITKRGQNVTFRCDPISEHNRLYWYRQTLGQGPEFLTYFQNEAQLEKSRLLSDRFSAERPKGSFSTLEIQRTEQGDSAMYLCASSLAGLQTDTQYFGPGTRLTVL.

This clone was seen at least ten times. The CDR3 end falls 3 residues outside the read, so it is completed with the germline J gene. The chain joins TRBV4-2 to TRBJ2-2, with D perhaps TRBD2 (6 bases). The CDR3 extends over 15 amino acids. Trimming took 4 bases from V and 2 from J, leaving 11 bases between them. Germline V gene sequence: CDR1 LGHNA, CDR2 YNFKEQ. The sequenced part of the CDR3 DNA is TGTGCCAGCAGCCCGGGACTTGTAAACACCGGGGAG. Translating gives CASSPGLVNTGE. The whole CDR3 protein is CASSPGLVNTGELFF.

This clone appeared many times. The read comes to an end 3 residues before the CDR3 does, leaving the germline J gene to fill in the end. V usage is TRBV19 and J usage is TRBJ1-2; D is uncertain. Germline CDR1 is LNHDA and CDR2 is SQIVND (reference sequence). V was shortened by 1 base and J by 3 bases, with 3 bases between the two germline ends. This CDR3 is built from 12 residues. This CDR3 reads CASSIGDYGYTF. Incomplete CDR3 DNA: TGTGCCAGTAGTATAGGCGACTATGGC.

A word on this clone: Coverage ceases 3 residues before the CDR3 finishes, and the germline J gene fills in the end. V and J are TRBV2 and TRBJ2-7, with 11 bases identical to TRBD1. The CDR3 contains 16 residues. Germline CDR1 and CDR2: SNHLY and FYNNEI. J was trimmed by 3 bases and V by 6 bases; bases with no gene match: 10. The CDR3 bases that were read are TGTGCCAGCAGGGATCCCGGGACAGGGGGAAGCTACGAG. This gives the protein CASRDPGTGGSYE. The full CDR3 protein reads CASRDPGTGGSYEQYF.

Turning to this clone: The observed sequence ends 3 residues before the CDR3 terminus, with the missing tail filled in from the germline J gene. J is TRBJ2-7 and V is TRBV7-2; TRBD2 aligns across 7 bases. The germline CDR1 and CDR2 sequences are SGHTA and FQGNSA. Trimming took 5 bases from V and 1 from J; bases not matched to a gene: 8. The CDR3 is made up of 15 amino acids. The DNA read from the CDR3 is TGTGCCAGCAGCGCCCGGGGGGAACAGTCCTACGAG. This translates into CASSARGEQSYE. The whole CDR3 is CASSARGEQSYEQYF.

This clone came up many times. Read data end 3 residues before the CDR3 end; the end is taken from the germline J gene. The V and J genes are TRBV7-8 and TRBJ1-5; a possible D gene is TRBD1 (5 bases). The V gene's germline CDR1 is SGHVS and CDR2 FQNEAQ. CDR3 length equals 14 residues. With 1 base removed from V and 5 bases from J, the gap between germline ends came to 9 bases. The CDR3 is CASSLEGQYQPQHF. CDR3 DNA (partial): TGTGCCAGCAGCTTAGAAGGACAATATCAGCCC.